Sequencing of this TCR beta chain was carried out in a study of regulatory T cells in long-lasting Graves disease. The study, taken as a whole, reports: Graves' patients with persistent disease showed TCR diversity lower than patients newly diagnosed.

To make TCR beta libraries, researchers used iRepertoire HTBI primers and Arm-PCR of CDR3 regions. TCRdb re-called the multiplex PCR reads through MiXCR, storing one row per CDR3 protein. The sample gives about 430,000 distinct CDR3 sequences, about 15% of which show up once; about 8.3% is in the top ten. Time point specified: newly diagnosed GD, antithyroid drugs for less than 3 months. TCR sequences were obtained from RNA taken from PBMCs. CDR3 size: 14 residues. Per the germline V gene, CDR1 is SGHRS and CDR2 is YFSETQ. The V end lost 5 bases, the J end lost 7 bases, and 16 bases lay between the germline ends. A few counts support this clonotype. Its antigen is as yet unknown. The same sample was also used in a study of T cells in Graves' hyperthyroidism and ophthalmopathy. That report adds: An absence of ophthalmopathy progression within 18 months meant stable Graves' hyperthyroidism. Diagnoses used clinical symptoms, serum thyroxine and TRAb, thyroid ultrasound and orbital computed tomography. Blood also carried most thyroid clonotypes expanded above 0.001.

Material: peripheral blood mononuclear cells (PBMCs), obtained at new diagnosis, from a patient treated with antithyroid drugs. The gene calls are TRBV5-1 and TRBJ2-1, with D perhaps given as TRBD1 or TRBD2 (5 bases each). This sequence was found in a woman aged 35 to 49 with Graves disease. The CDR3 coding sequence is TGCGCCAGCAGGTGGGGCCTAGAGGGGAATGAGCAGTTCTTC. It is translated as CASRWGLEGNEQFF.